The 12 T cell receptor beta chains presented below share a single source sample, sequenced in a study of blood T cell repertoires in COVID-19. The assay was immunoSEQ multiplex PCR, and TCRdb's table has in-frame clones only and misses some. The data show some 59,000 clones, about 78% seen once. What was sequenced was peripheral blood. Source of these receptors: an elderly man with active or convalescent COVID-19.

This clone was picked up a small number of times. The chain is built from TRBV6-6 and TRBJ1-4; tentative D call: TRBD1 (5 bases). Germline V CDR1 and CDR2: MNHNY, SVGAGI (reference sequence). This CDR3 contains 14 residues. With 5 bases removed from V and 6 bases from J, the gap between germline ends came to 13 bases. CDR3 residues: CASSLPGGDEKLFF. The DNA for the CDR3 is TGTGCCAGCAGTCTACCCGGAGGGGATGAAAAACTGTTTTTT.

The CDR3 coding sequence is TGTGCCAGCAGCCGTACCGGGAACTACAATGAGCAGTTCTTC. It yields the protein CASSRTGNYNEQFF. The chain combines TRBV3-1 (or the pseudogene TRBV3-2) with TRBJ2-1; TRBD2 is a possible D gene (5 bases). Between the trimmed V and J ends, which lost 4 bases and 3 bases, there was a span of 10 bases. From germline, CDR1 is LGHDT and CDR2 YNNKEL (reference sequence). This CDR3 is 14 amino acids long.

This clone was seen more than once but under ten times. V is TRBV30 and J is TRBJ2-3, with 10 bases fitting TRBD1. This CDR3 contains 14 residues. After removal of 8 bases from V and 4 bases from J, the junction contained 9 bases not matched to a gene. The germline CDR1 and CDR2 sequences are GTSNPN and SVGIG (reference sequence). The CDR3 nucleotides read TGTGCCGCGACCGGGACAGGGGATTCAGATACGCAGTATTTT. It is translated as CAATGTGDSDTQYF.

The sample holds a few counts of this clone. The rearrangement links TRBV27 to TRBJ2-2; D perhaps matches TRBD1 (5 bases). This CDR3 is 13 amino acids long. Between the trimmed V and J ends, which lost 3 bases and 6 bases, there was a span of 8 bases. Germline values: CDR1 MNHEY, CDR2 SMNVEV (reference sequence). CDR3 nucleotides: TGTGCCAGCAGTTTCAGGGTCGCCGGGGAGCTGTTTTTT. Translation gives CASSFRVAGELFF.

The chain employs TRBV15 and TRBJ2-1; 8 bases line up with TRBD2. Unmatched junction bases numbered 7, after V lost 1 base and J lost 5 bases. The germline CDR1 and CDR2 sequences are LNHNV and YYDKDF (reference sequence). This CDR3 has 16 residues. The CDR3 is CATSRARLAGHNEQFF. CDR3 nucleotides: TGTGCCACCAGCAGAGCTCGGCTAGCGGGCCACAATGAGCAGTTCTTC.

This clone was seen once. V gene TRBV6-5 combines with J gene TRBJ2-7; tentative D call: TRBD2 (7 bases). CDR1 MNHEY and CDR2 SVGAGI come from the germline V gene. Trimming removed 0 bases at V and 5 bases at J, with 14 bases between. The length of the CDR3 is 15 residues. This chain's CDR3 is CASSYSRGGPHEQYF. The DNA for the CDR3 is TGTGCCAGCAGTTACTCGAGGGGGGGCCCCCACGAGCAGTACTTC.

The chain links TRBV28 to TRBJ2-7; 8 bases are shared with TRBD1. Germline V gene data show CDR1 as MDHEN and CDR2 as SYDVKM. The CDR3 has 14 amino acids. V dropped 6 bases and J dropped 3; count of bases not matched to a gene: 7. The CDR3 bases are TGTGCCAGCAGAAAACAAACAGGGGGCTACGAGCAGTACTTC. Its translation: CASRKQTGGYEQYF.

This rearrangement joins TRBV13 to TRBJ2-7, with no clear D. The CDR3 runs to 14 residues. V dropped 5 bases and J dropped 1 base, with 12 bases sitting between them. Germline loops: CDR1 PRHDT, CDR2 FYEKMQ (reference sequence). The CDR3 DNA is TGTGCCAGCAGCCTGATAGAGATTTCCTACGAGCAGTACTTC. It is translated as CASSLIEISYEQYF.

This clone was counted at least ten times. The chain joins TRBV10-2 to TRBJ2-1, with unresolved D. Between the trimmed V and J ends, which lost 6 bases and 0 bases, there was a span of 12 bases. Germline CDR1 is WSHSY and CDR2 is SAAADI. The CDR3 sequence is 15 residues long. The CDR3 loop reads CASSPIESSYNEQFF. CDR3 nucleotide sequence: TGCGCCAGCAGCCCTATAGAAAGCTCCTACAATGAGCAGTTCTTC.

This chain connects TRBV24-1 to TRBJ1-1; weak D call: TRBD1 (6 bases). The V and J ends lost 7 bases and 4 bases respectively, with 15 bases between them. The CDR3 loop spans 14 amino acids. CDR1 and CDR2 from the germline V gene are KGHDR and SFDVKD. CDR3 DNA sequence: TGTGCCACCAGAACTCTCAGGGGTACCACTGAAGCTTTCTTT. Translating gives CATRTLRGTTEAFF.

This clone has only one observation. The chain combines TRBV12-3 or TRBV12-4 with TRBJ1-4; 7 bases fit TRBD1. After removal of 6 bases from V and 6 bases from J, the junction contained 4 bases not matched to a gene. CDR3 length: 13 residues. The CDR3 here is CASSQGVDEKLFF. CDR3 DNA sequence: TGTGCCAGCAGCCAGGGGGTTGATGAAAAACTGTTTTTT.

The CDR3 DNA sequence: TGTGCCAGCAGCCAGGGACTAGCGGGAGGGGATGAGCAGTTCTTC. Its protein is CASSQGLAGGDEQFF. V usage is TRBV6-5 and J usage is TRBJ2-1; 16 nucleotides match TRBD2. The CDR3 loop spans 15 amino acids. Looked up from germline, CDR1 is MNHEY and CDR2 is SVGAGI. With 6 bases clipped from V and 8 bases from J, the junction kept 4 bases outside the gene matches.